This T cell receptor beta chain stems from a study of human T cells and chemical hapten exposure (TCRdb year 2021). Notes on the research overall: For sensitization, 2% DPC in acetone was applied to a 2 cm by 2 cm area of upper inner arm skin. Patients additionally received weekly therapeutic DPC doses to the scalp throughout the approximately 25-week study period. Patch testing was done on the upper back using Finn chambers containing 0.01% DPC, and results were scored after 6 days according to International Contact Dermatitis Research Group standards. The mostly female patient cohort included alopecia areata with under or over 50% scalp involvement, alopecia totalis and alopecia universalis. Libraries were pooled for sequencing, and variation in per-sample TCR yields was attributed mainly to small differences in library volumes within the pool. In alopecia patients, the study followed how the peripheral blood TCR repertoire changed in vivo over primary and secondary sensitization to diphenylcyclopropenone (DPC), a hapten. Blood samples were taken from patients before sensitization (week 0) and then at 2, 6 and about 24 weeks after DPC sensitization. Approximately 30 alopecia patients provided blood for TCR sequencing at one to four time points (pre-sensitization, 2, 6 and 24 weeks). Paper-wide results and their limitations: Patch test score correlated positively with the number of PT1 expanded TCRs, reaching significance at thresholds 8, 16 and 32 but not at 4. Compared with pre-sensitization or healthy control sets, expanded TCRs formed significantly more large CDR3 similarity clusters, which is consistent with antigen-driven responses. After repeated subsampling, the strength of the expansion versus patch-test correlation and the threshold at which it became significant changed. No change with DPC sensitization was found in the number of TCRs above 1 in 1000 frequency, and no evidence of global repertoire structure alterations was found. Alopecia, a presumed autoimmune disease, was present in all patients, so the immune response of the patients might differ from that of healthy individuals.

The library relied on RACE. Reads for this sample came from a NextSeq 500. During library preparation, unique molecular identifiers were attached to individual cDNA molecules so that TCRs could be counted in a quantitative, reproducible way. From each blood RNA sample, both TCR alpha and TCR beta chains were sequenced. Per the authors' processing: A median of roughly 98,000 TCRs per sample was observed, with a range of about 20,000 to 750,000. The Decombinator software suite was used to annotate the V, J and CDR3 of the TCR reads. To make PS versus PT1 abundance plots, every sample was subsampled to the same number of TCRs (28,000). Expanded TCRs were defined as absent before sensitization and observed at least eight times at the 2-week time point. TCRdb reprocessing: public reads trimmed at Q25 with fastp, clones called with MiXCR, in-frame beta chains kept. Rows are combined by CDR3 protein, so each entry shows the most common genes and DNA. In this record, the V and J calls reflect TCRdb's handling and not the investigators' own analysis. The sample yields fewer than 100,000 distinct CDR3 sequences; roughly a tenth were counted once. The top ten clonotypes cover approximately 1.1% of the sample.

From the germline V gene, CDR1 is MGHRA and CDR2 is YSYEKL. The V end loses 1 base and the J end loses 1 base, and a stretch of 14 bases separates them. Including the terminal cysteine and phenylalanine, the CDR3 comprises 16 residues. Solely the CDR3 DNA is kept, with 48 bases framed from the first base. What this sample's time point label stands for: patch test 3, about 24 weeks after DPC sensitization. The sample's treatment or condition, from its label and the paper: therapeutic diphenylcyclopropenone sensitization with weekly scalp DPC. Blood at each patch-test visit was drawn before the patch test was applied. To be eligible, patients had to be aged 18 to 70, diagnosed with alopecia and judged suitable for DPC therapy, while pregnant patients were excluded. Total RNA was extracted from unfractionated whole blood collected in Tempus Blood RNA tubes. In regard to this clonotype: It has no known antigen specificity. The record has no base qualities; no much larger clone is one base away.

The TCR originated in a woman in her twenties or thirties with alopecia areata. Some clones in this sample may be carry-over from other donors' samples. This sequence uses TRBV4-1 and TRBJ2-7; TRBD1 is perhaps the D gene, given 6 matching bases. Material: whole blood, obtained in connection with sensitization to the hapten diphenylcyclopropenone (DPC). For the CDR3, the sequence is CASSQVSGTKSYEQYF. In nucleotides, the sequence is TGCGCCAGCAGCCAAGTTTCCGGGACAAAGTCCTACGAGCAGTACTTC.